These 7 T cell receptor beta chains were all obtained from the same sample, sequenced in a study of radiation and T cells in renal cell carcinoma. The repertoire was sequenced with immunoSEQ multiplex PCR; TCRdb's copy has only in-frame clones and lacks some. The repertoire holds 150,000 to 200,000 clones, about 87% seen once, with 11% in the top ten. Regarding time point: blood 4 weeks post-SBRT, at nephrectomy. Treatment reported: 15 Gy SBRT to primary tumor, nephrectomy 4 weeks later. Sequencing was performed on blood, taken from a patient whose treatment included radiotherapy and nephrectomy. These receptor sequences come from a woman aged 45 to 65 with renal cell carcinoma.

The J gene is TRBJ1-5, the V gene TRBV6-6; D is unresolved. Trimming took off 6 bases at V and 5 bases at J, with 11 bases between the two ends. This CDR3 comprises 13 residues. In germline, CDR1 is MNHNY, CDR2 SVGAGI (reference sequence). The CDR3 sequence: CASSSGRDQPQHF. CDR3 DNA sequence: TGTGCCAGCAGCTCAGGACGGGATCAGCCCCAGCATTTT.

The chain's CDR3 is CASSEARRTGNQPQHF. CDR3 nucleotide sequence: TGTGCCAGCAGTGAAGCGCGAAGGACAGGCAATCAGCCCCAGCATTTT. The rearrangement uses TRBV6-1 and TRBJ1-5, with D possibly being TRBD1 (6 bases). Germline CDR1 reads MNHNS; CDR2 reads SASEGT. Deletions cut 0 bases from V and 2 bases from J, with 11 bases between. The CDR3 spans 16 residues.

The chain combines TRBV14 with TRBJ1-2, with D possibly being TRBD1 (6 bases). V was trimmed by 0 bases and J by 6 bases, leaving 14 bases between them. This CDR3 is built from 15 residues. The germline gives CDR1 SGHDN, CDR2 FVKESK. This CDR3 is CASSQDQWQGNGYTF. The DNA of the CDR3 is TGTGCCAGCAGCCAAGATCAATGGCAGGGGAATGGCTACACCTTC.

The CDR3, as DNA: TGCGCCAGCAGCCAAGAGAGGGGGGTTGAAGGTACGCAGTATTTT. It yields the protein CASSQERGVEGTQYF. The chain joins TRBV4-3 to TRBJ2-3; possibly TRBD1 or TRBD2 for D (6 bases each). The CDR3 sequence is 15 residues long. With 0 bases removed from V and 8 bases from J, the gap between germline ends came to 15 bases. Germline CDR1 is LGHNA and CDR2 is YSLEER.

This chain connects TRBV5-1 to TRBJ2-1; 9 positions agree with TRBD1. This CDR3 has 15 residues. With 4 bases clipped from V and 6 bases from J, the junction kept 8 bases outside the gene matches. The germline V gene encodes CDR1 SGHRS and CDR2 YFSETQ. The DNA of the CDR3 is TGCGCCAGCAGCCAGAACAGGGGGCGAAGCAATGAGCAGTTCTTC. Its translation is CASSQNRGRSNEQFF.

The rearrangement links TRBV4-1 to TRBJ1-1; the D gene is possibly TRBD1 (6 bases). The CDR3 sequence is 17 residues long. The germline CDR1 and CDR2 sequences are MGHRA and YSYEKL. The ends were cut back, 0 bases at V and 0 bases at J, with 14 bases in the middle. The CDR3 bases are TGCGCCAGCAGCCAAGATATCCCTCGGGGGCTGAACACTGAAGCTTTCTTT. This sequence encodes CASSQDIPRGLNTEAFF.

This chain joins TRBV27 and TRBJ1-3; D possibly corresponds to TRBD1 (6 bases). The CDR3 has 15 amino acids. The germline V gene encodes CDR1 MNHEY and CDR2 SMNVEV (reference sequence). V dropped 7 bases and J dropped 8 bases, with 21 bases sitting between them. CDR3 sequence reads: CASTPQGPIPYTIYF. In DNA, the CDR3 is TGTGCCAGCACTCCACAGGGACCGATACCCTACACCATATATTTT.